Reported below is one T cell receptor beta chain. This clone was observed a single time. Its antigen remains undetermined. Within one base of it there is no much larger clone, and no base qualities were kept. To be included, a participant needed at least one PBMC sample from before ART initiation plus at least two post-ART samples. All participants with HIV were treated in the United States of America. Before DNA extraction, cryopreserved samples containing about 0.9-11 million PBMC were thawed and washed. At the time of the earliest PBMC sample, participants with HIV were aged between 23 and 54 years. Per participant, PBMC samples came from 1-4 timepoints prior to ART initiation and 2-8 timepoints following ART initiation, for a median of 7 samples. For every participant, serial HIV viral load, CD4+ T-cell count, ART history and demographic data were obtained. Genomic DNA was extracted from unsorted PBMC with a Qiagen kit on a QIAcube, processed in batches of 12 samples.

The CDR3 spans 14 residues, from the cysteine through the phenylalanine. Solely the CDR3 DNA is kept, with 42 bases framed from the first base. The CDR1 and CDR2 encoded by the germline V gene are SGHTS and YDEGEE. V and J are trimmed by 7 bases and 7 bases, and the gene matches miss 10 bases of the junction. These data come from a study of long-term antiretroviral therapy in people with HIV (dated by TCRdb to between 2022 and 2023). With respect to the entire study: Collection of the earliest samples took place about a decade ahead of the 2015 WHO recommendation for immediate ART, at a time when ART was typically delayed until CD4 counts fell. No cross-contamination during QIAcube processing was shown when test extractions of a monoclonal T-cell line were performed alongside fewer than 40 polyclonal samples. A retrospective serial study tested whether changes in peripheral blood TRB repertoire composition and diversity were associated with ART initiation and durable HIV suppression. A total of roughly 180 cryopreserved PBMC samples were contributed to the cohort by 30 adults with confirmed HIV infection, with samples collected serially over a mean of about 6 years (range 1-12). About 35% of the 30 participants with HIV were female.

What the work shows at the level of the full study, not this receptor alone: Because PBMC availability was limited, only the TCR beta chain was sequenced, with no alpha chain pairing. The samples span the years 2004 to 2017, and the ART regimens used may be less effective than current regimens. The repertoire was dominated across all time points by expanded TRB clones identified before ART initiation, although this dominance was seen to fluctuate and to decrease in many PLHIV after ART. Because cell numbers in pre-ART samples were limited, unsorted PBMC were profiled instead of sorted CD4+ and CD8+ T cells. Starting ART was linked to a significant rise in TRB diversity, yet even with long-term ART the diversity remained significantly lower than in transplant donor controls. Inferences about post-ART repertoire changes were limited because no data were available on ART adherence, viral resistance or therapy changes. Narrower CDR3 length ranges were observed in HIV repertoires than in controls, and an antigen-experienced repertoire with only a slight naive shift after ART was suggested by the network structure.

The immunoSEQ hsTCRB v3.0 assay was used at survey level resolution to sequence the TRB variable region. A depth of 40,000-50,000 T-cell genomes per sample was targeted for TRB sequencing. Pooled TRB libraries were sequenced on an Illumina MiSeq with a v3 150-cycle kit. The authors processed their data as follows. Repertoire analysis was performed in R inside a reproducible Nextflow workflow that covered QC, data transformation and analysis. LymphoSeq2, an R package for AIRR-Seq data exploration, was used to implement custom analyses. After excluding several samples that yielded fewer than 5000 total TRB sequences, fewer than 200 HIV repertoires remained for analysis. Among the approximately 180 retained HIV repertoires, some 60 were collected before ART initiation and roughly 130 were collected after ART initiation. Repertoires were downsampled to 5000 TRB nucleotide sequences, and summary statistics were averaged over 100 downsampling iterations. Only TRB sequences with CDR3 regions of at least seven amino acids were retained for analysis. A Shannon entropy-derived clonality score and the Gini coefficient were used to measure diversity. Repertoire networks linked the top 5000 CDR3 amino acid sequences whenever two sequences differed by an edit distance of one. For TRB CDR3 amino acid sequences, antigen specificity groups and MHC restriction were predicted with GLIPH2. To flag known associations with CMV, EBV, HIV or tissue antigens, CDR3 amino acid sequences were compared against VDJdb and McPAS-TCR. Pre-ART, post-ART and control groups were compared with Wilcoxon signed-rank tests and Holm-Bonferroni correction. TCRdb re-hosts the immuneACCESS table, in-frame sequences only. Its copies lack some clones; in the studies checked, an unresolved V gene accounts for under half of them, and the cause for the rest is not known. That table furnishes V, J and clone size, whereas the DNA furnished D and trimming. For this sample the table gives over 15,000 clones, of which 70% to 90% were detected only once. Roughly 4.5% of the sample is taken by the ten largest.

This sample comprised unsorted PBMCs, obtained 0.1 years before starting antiretroviral therapy. The TCR sequence derives from a man aged 18 to 30 with HIV. The chain was built from TRBV5-8 and TRBJ2-7; 11 of the junction bases match TRBD2. The nucleotides read TGTGCCAGCGGACTACTAGCGGGAGTTTTTGAGCAGTACTTC. The encoded protein is CASGLLAGVFEQYF.